This T cell receptor beta chain originates from a study of blood T cell repertoires in COVID-19. The CDR3 is 18 residues long. Germline V lookup: CDR1 SGHKS, CDR2 YYEKEE (reference sequence). The V segment lost 4 bases and the J segment 0 bases; nucleotides outside the gene matches: 10. Repertoires were generated with immunoSEQ multiplex PCR, while TCRdb's copy carries only in-frame clones and drops some. This table has some 300,000 clones, around 91% appearing once. V usage is TRBV5-5 and J usage is TRBJ1-6; 7 bases fit TRBD1. Material: peripheral blood. The TCR sequence derives from a woman in her forties with COVID-19, enrolled during active disease. The CDR3 nucleotides read TGTGCCAGCAGCCTAAGACAGGGTAGAGGCTCCTATAATTCACCCCTCCACTTT. Protein product: CASSLRQGRGSYNSPLHF.